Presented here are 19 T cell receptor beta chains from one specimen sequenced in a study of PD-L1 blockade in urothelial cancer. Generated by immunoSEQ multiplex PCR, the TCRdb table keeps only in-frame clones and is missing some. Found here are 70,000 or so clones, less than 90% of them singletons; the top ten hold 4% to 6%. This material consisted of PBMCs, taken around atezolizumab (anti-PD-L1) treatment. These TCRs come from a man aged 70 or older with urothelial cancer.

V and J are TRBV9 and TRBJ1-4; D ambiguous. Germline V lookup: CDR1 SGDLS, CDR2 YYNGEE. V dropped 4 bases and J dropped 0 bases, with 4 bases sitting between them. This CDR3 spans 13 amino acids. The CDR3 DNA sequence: TGTGCCAGCAGCTTCTCAACTAATGAAAAACTGTTTTTT. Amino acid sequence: CASSFSTNEKLFF.

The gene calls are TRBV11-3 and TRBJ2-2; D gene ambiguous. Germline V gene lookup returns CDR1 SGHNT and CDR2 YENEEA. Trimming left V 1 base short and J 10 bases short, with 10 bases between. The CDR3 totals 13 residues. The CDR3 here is CASSLGGFEELFF. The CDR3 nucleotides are TGTGCCAGCAGCTTAGGAGGTTTCGAGGAGCTGTTTTTT.

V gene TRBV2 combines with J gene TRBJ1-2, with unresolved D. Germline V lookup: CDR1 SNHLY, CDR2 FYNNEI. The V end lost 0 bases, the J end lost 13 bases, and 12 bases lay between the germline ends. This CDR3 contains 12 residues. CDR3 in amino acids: CASSEAPRGSTF. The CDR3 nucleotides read TGTGCCAGCAGTGAAGCCCCCCGCGGATCCACCTTC. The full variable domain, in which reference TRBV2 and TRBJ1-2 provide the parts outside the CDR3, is EPEVTQTPSHQVTQMGQEVILRCVPISNHLYFYWYRQILGQKVEFLVSFYNNEISEKSEIFDDQFSVERPDGSNFTLKIRSTKLEDSAMYFCASSEAPRGSTFGSGTRLTVV.

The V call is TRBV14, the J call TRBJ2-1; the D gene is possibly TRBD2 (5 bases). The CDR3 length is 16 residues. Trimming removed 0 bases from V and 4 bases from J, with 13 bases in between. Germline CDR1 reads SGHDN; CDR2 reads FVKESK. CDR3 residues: CASSQEVDWRYNEQFF. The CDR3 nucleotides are TGTGCCAGCAGCCAAGAGGTGGACTGGAGATACAATGAGCAGTTCTTC.

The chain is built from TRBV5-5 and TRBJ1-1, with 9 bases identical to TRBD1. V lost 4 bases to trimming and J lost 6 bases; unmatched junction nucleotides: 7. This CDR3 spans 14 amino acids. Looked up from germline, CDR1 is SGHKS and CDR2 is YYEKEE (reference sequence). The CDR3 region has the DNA TGTGCCAGCAGCACGATACAGGGGGCCGCTGAAGCTTTCTTT. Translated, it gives CASSTIQGAAEAFF.

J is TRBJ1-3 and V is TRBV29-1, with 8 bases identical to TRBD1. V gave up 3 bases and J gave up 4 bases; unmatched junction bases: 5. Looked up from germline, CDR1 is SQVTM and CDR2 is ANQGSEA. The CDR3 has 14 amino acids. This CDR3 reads CSVDPGGIGNTIYF. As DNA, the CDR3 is TGCAGCGTTGATCCAGGGGGCATCGGAAACACCATATATTTT. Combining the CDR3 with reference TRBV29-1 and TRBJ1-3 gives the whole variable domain SAVISQKPSRDICQRGTSLTIQCQVDSQVTMMFWYRQQPGQSLTLIATANQGSEATYESGFVIDKFPISRPNLTFSTLTVSNMSPEDSSIYLCSVDPGGIGNTIYFGEGSWLTVV.

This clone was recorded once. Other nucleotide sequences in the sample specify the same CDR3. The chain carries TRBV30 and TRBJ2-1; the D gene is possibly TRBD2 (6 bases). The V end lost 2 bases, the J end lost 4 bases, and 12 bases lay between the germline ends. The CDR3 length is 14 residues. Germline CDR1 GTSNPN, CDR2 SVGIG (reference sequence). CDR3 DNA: TGTGCCTGGAGTCCTGGACTACCTTACAATGAGCAGTTCTTC. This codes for CAWSPGLPYNEQFF.

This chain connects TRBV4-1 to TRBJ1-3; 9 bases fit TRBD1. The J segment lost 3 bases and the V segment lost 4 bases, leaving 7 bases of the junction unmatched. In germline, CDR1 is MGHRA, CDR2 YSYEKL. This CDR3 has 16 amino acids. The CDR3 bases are TGCGCCAGCAGCCCATTTGGGACAGGGATTGGAAACACCATATATTTT. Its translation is CASSPFGTGIGNTIYF.

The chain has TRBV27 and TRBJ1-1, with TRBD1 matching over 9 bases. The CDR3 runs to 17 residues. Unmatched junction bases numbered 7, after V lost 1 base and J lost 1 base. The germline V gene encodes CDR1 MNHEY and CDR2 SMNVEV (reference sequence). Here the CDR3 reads CASSLWFGQGSNTEAFF. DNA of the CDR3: TGTGCCAGCAGTTTATGGTTTGGACAGGGGTCGAACACTGAAGCTTTCTTT.

The DNA of the CDR3 is TGCGCCAGCAGCTTGGAAGCGGCCTACGAGCAGTACTTC. Encoded protein: CASSLEAAYEQYF. The chain is built from TRBV5-1 and TRBJ2-7, with TRBD2 as a possible D gene (5 bases). CDR3 length equals 13 residues. Trimming removed 0 bases from V and 2 bases from J, with 6 bases in between. In germline, CDR1 is SGHRS, CDR2 YFSETQ.

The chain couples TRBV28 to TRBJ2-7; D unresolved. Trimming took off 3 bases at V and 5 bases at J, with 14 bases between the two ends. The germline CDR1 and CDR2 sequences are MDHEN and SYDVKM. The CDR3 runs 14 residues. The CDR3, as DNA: TGTGCCAGCAGTTTCGTCGTCGGGTTCAACGAGCAGTACTTC. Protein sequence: CASSFVVGFNEQYF.

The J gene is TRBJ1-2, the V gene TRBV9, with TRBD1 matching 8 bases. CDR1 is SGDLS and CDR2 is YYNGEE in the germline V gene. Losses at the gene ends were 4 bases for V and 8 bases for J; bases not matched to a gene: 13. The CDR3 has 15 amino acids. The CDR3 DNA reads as TGTGCCAGCAGCTCCAGACAGGGGCATGTTCAAGGCTACACCTTC. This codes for CASSSRQGHVQGYTF.

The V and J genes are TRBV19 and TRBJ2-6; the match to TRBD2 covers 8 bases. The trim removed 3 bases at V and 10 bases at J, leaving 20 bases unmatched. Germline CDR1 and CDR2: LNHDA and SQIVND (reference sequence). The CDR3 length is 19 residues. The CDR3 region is CASSITRGGRSSGLNVLTF. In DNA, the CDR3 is TGTGCCAGTAGTATCACGAGAGGCGGGAGGTCCTCTGGGTTGAACGTCCTGACTTTC.

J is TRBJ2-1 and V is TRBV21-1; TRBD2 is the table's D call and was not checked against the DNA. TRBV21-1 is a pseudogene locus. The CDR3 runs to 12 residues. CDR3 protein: CASSPLVNEQFF. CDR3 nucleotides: TGTGCCAGCAGTCCCCTAGTCAATGAGCAGTTCTTC.

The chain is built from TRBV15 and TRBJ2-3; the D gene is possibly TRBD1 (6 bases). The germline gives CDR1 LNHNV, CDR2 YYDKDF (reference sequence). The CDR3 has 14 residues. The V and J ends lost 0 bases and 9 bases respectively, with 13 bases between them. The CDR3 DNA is TGTGCCACCAGCAGAGATCTTGGGGGCACAACGCAGTATTTT. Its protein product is CATSRDLGGTTQYF.

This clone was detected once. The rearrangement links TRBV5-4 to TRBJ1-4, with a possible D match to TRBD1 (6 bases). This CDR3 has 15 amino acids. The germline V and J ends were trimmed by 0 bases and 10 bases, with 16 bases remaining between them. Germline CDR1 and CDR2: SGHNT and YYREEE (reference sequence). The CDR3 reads CASSLAGQGNRKLFF. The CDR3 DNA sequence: TGTGCCAGCAGCTTGGCCGGCCAGGGGAATAGAAAACTGTTTTTT.

CDR3 region: CASSLGTRSTYEQYF. Here the CDR3 DNA reads TGTGCCAGCAGCTTAGGGACACGAAGCACCTACGAGCAGTACTTC. The gene calls are TRBV11-2 and TRBJ2-7, with a tentative D call TRBD1 (5 bases). CDR1 is SGHAT, CDR2 FQNNGV, per germline. V lost 1 base and J lost 2, with 12 bases in between. There are 15 residues in the CDR3. Drawing the rest from reference TRBV11-2 and TRBJ2-7, the complete variable domain is EAGVAQSPRYKIIEKRQSVAFWCNPISGHATLYWYQQILGQGPKLLIQFQNNGVVDDSQLPKDRFSAERLKGVDSTLKIQPAKLEDSAVYLCASSLGTRSTYEQYFGPGTRLTVT.

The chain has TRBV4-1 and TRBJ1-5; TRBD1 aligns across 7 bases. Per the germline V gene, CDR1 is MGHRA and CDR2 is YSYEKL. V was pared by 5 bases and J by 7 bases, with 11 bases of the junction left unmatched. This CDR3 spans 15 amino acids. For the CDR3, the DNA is TGCGCCAGCAGCTCTGTCGACAGGGAACGGCAGCCCCAGCATTTT. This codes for CASSSVDRERQPQHF.

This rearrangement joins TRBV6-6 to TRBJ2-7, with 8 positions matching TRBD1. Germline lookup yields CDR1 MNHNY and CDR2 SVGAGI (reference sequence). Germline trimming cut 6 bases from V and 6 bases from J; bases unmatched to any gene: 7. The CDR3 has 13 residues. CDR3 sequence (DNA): TGTGCCAGCAGAATGGACAGGGAGCGCGAGCAGTACTTC. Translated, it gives CASRMDREREQYF.